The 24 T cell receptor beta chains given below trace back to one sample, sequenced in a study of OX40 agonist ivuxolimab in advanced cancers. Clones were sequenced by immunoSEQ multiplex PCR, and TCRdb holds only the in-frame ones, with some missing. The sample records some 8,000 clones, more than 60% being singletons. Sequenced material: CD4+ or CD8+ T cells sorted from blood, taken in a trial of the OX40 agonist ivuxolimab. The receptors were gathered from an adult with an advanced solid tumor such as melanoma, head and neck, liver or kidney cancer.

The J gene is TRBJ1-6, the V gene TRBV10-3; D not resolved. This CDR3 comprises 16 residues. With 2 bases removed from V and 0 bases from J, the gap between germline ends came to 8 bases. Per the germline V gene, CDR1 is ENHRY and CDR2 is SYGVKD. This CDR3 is CAISEGIGSYNSPLHF. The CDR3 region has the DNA TGTGCCATCAGTGAGGGAATCGGCTCCTATAATTCACCCCTCCACTTT.

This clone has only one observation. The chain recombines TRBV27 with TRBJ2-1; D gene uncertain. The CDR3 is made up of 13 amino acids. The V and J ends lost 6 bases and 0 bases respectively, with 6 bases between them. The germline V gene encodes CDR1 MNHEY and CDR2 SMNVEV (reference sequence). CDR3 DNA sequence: TGTGCCAGCAGCCAGAGCTCCTACAATGAGCAGTTCTTC. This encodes CASSQSSYNEQFF.

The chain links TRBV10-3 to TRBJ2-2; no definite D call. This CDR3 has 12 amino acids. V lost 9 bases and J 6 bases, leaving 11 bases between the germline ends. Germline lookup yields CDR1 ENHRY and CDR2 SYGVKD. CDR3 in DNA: TGTGCCATGCAAGGCTCCTCCGGGGAGCTGTTTTTT. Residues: CAMQGSSGELFF.

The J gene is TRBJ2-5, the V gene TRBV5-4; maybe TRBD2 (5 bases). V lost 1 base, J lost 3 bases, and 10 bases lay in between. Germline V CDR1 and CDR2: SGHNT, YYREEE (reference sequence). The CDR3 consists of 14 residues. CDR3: CASSLTRLEETQYF. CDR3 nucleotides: TGTGCCAGCAGCTTGACTAGGTTAGAAGAGACCCAGTACTTC.

CDR3: CASSKPQKDQPQHF. The DNA for the CDR3 is TGTGCCAGTAGTAAACCGCAGAAGGATCAGCCCCAGCATTTT. The chain couples TRBV19 to TRBJ1-5, with D unresolved. Per the germline V gene, CDR1 is LNHDA and CDR2 is SQIVND (reference sequence). The CDR3 consists of 14 residues. Trimming removed 4 bases at V and 5 bases at J, with 12 bases between.

CDR3 DNA sequence: TGTGCCTGGAGGGGATGGACAAGCTACGAGCAGTACTTC. It yields the protein CAWRGWTSYEQYF. The rearrangement uses TRBV30 and TRBJ2-7, with D possibly matching TRBD1 (5 bases). This CDR3 spans 13 amino acids. V dropped 3 bases and J dropped 3 bases, with 12 bases sitting between them. CDR1 and CDR2 from the germline V gene are GTSNPN and SVGIG (reference sequence). Filled out from reference TRBV30 and TRBJ2-7, the complete variable domain reads SQTIHQWPATLVQPVGSPLSLECTVEGTSNPNLYWYRQAAGRGLQLLFYSVGIGQISSEVPQNLSASRPQDRQFILSSKKLLLSDSGFYLCAWRGWTSYEQYFGPGTRLTVT.

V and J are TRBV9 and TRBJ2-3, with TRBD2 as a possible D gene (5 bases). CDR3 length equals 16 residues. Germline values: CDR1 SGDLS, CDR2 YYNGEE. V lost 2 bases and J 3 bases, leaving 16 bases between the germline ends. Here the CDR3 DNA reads TGTGCCAGCAGCGTGGAATCTTGGGCGGGTACAGATACGCAGTATTTT. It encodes CASSVESWAGTDTQYF.

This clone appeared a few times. The CDR3 protein is CASSSDSKETQYF. The CDR3 DNA reads TGTGCCAGCAGCTCCGACAGCAAAGAGACCCAGTACTTC. The chain joins TRBV7-9 to TRBJ2-5; TRBD1 might be the D (5 bases). V was clipped by 4 bases and J by 3 bases, with 9 bases between them. The CDR3 length is 13 residues. Germline CDR1 reads SEHNR; CDR2 reads FQNEAQ (reference sequence).

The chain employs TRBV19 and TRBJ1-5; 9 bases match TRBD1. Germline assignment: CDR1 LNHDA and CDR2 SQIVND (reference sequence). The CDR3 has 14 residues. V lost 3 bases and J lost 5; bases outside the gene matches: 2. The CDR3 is CASSIWTGDQPQHF. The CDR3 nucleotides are TGTGCCAGTAGTATCTGGACAGGGGATCAGCCCCAGCATTTT.

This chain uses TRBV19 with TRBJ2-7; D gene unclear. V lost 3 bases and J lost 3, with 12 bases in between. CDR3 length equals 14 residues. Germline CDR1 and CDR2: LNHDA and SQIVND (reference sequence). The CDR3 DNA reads TGTGCCAGTAGTATCGGCGGCAATAGCTACGAGCAGTACTTC. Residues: CASSIGGNSYEQYF.

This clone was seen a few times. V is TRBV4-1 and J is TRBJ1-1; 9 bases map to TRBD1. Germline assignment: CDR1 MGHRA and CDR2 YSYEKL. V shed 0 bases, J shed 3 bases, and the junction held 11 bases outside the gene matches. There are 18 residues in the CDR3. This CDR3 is CASSQDLWDRALDTEAFF. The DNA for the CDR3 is TGCGCCAGCAGCCAAGATTTGTGGGACAGGGCTCTGGACACTGAAGCTTTCTTT.

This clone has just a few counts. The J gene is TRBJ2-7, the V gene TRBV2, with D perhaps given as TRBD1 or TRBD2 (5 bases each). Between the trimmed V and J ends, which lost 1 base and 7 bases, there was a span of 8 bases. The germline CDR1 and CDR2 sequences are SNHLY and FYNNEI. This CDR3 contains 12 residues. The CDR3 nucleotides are TGTGCCAGCAGTGAAGGGTGGGGGGAGCAGTACTTC. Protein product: CASSEGWGEQYF. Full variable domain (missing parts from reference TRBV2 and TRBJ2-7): EPEVTQTPSHQVTQMGQEVILRCVPISNHLYFYWYRQILGQKVEFLVSFYNNEISEKSEIFDDQFSVERPDGSNFTLKIRSTKLEDSAMYFCASSEGWGEQYFGPGTRLTVT.

The chain's CDR3 is CASSYGGGNEQFF. DNA for the CDR3: TGTGCCAGCAGTTACGGGGGCGGGAATGAGCAGTTCTTC. The gene calls are TRBV25-1 and TRBJ2-1; either TRBD1 or TRBD2 may fit D (6 bases each). The CDR3 totals 13 residues. Germline CDR1 and CDR2: MGHDK and SYGVNS. V lost 5 bases and J 7 bases, leaving 12 bases between the germline ends.

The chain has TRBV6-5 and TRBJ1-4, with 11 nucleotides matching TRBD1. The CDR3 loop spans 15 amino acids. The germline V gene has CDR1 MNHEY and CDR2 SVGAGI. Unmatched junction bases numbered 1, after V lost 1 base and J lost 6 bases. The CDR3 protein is CASSYWGQGDEKLFF. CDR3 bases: TGTGCCAGCAGTTACTGGGGACAGGGGGATGAAAAACTGTTTTTT.

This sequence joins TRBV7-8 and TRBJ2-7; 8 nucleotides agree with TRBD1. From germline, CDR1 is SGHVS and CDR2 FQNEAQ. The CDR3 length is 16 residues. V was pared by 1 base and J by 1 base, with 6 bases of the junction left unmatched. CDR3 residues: CASSLDRRGHSYEQYF. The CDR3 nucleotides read TGTGCCAGCAGCTTAGACCGCAGGGGGCATTCCTACGAGCAGTACTTC.

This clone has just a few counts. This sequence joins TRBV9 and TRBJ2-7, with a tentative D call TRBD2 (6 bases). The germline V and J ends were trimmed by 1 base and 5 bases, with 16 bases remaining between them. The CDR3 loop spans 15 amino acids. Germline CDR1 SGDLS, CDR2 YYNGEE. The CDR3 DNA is TGTGCCAGCAGCGTATCGGGCAGGGTAGCGGACGAGCAGTACTTC. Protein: CASSVSGRVADEQYF.

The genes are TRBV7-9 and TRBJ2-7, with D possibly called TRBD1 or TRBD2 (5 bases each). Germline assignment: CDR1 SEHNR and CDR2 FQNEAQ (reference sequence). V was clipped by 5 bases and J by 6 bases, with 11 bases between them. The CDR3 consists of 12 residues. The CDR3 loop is CASSPGPLEQYF. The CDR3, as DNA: TGTGCCAGCAGCCCGGGACCGCTCGAGCAGTACTTC.

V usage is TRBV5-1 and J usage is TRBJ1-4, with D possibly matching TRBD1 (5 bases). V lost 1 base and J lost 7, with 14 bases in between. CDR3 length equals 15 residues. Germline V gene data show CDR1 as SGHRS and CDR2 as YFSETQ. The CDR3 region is CASSLSGTVIEKLFF. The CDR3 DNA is TGCGCCAGCAGCTTGAGCGGGACGGTTATTGAAAAACTGTTTTTT. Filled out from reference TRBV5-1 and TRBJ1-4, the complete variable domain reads KAGVTQTPRYLIKTRGQQVTLSCSPISGHRSVSWYQQTPGQGLQFLFEYFSETQRNKGNFPGRFSGRQFSNSRSEMNVSTLELGDSALYLCASSLSGTVIEKLFFGSGTQLSVL.

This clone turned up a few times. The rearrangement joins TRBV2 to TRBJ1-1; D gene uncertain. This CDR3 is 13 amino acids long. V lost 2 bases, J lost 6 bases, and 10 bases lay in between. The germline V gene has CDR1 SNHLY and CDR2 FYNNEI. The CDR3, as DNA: TGTGCCAGCAGTGAACGGGGTCTCGCTGAAGCTTTCTTT. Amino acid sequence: CASSERGLAEAFF.

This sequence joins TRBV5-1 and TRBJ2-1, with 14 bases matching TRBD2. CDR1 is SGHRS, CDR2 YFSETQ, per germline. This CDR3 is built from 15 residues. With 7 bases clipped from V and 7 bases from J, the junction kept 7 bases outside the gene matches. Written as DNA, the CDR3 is TGCGCCAGCGGGGTGACTAGCGGGGGGGCGAATGAGCAGTTCTTC. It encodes CASGVTSGGANEQFF.

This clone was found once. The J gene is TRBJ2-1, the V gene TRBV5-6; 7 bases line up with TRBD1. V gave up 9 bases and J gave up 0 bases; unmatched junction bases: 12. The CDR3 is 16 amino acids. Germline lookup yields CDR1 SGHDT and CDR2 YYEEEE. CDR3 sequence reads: CATTYRGKSSYNEQFF. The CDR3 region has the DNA TGTGCCACCACGTACAGGGGTAAAAGCTCCTACAATGAGCAGTTCTTC.

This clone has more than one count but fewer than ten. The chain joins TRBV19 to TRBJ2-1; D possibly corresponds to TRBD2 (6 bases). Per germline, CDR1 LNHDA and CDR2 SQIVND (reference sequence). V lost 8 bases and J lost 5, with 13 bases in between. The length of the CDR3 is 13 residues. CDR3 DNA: TGTGCCAGTCGGGAATTAGCGGACAATGAGCAGTTCTTC. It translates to CASRELADNEQFF.

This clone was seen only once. The CDR3 region is CSVEDHRLAKNIQYF. In nucleotides, the CDR3 is TGCAGCGTTGAAGATCACAGGCTAGCCAAAAACATTCAGTACTTC. This rearrangement joins TRBV29-1 to TRBJ2-4, with TRBD1 as a possible D gene (5 bases). This CDR3 spans 15 amino acids. Germline CDR1 and CDR2: SQVTM and ANQGSEA. Trimming stripped 0 bases from V and 0 bases from J, with 9 bases between.

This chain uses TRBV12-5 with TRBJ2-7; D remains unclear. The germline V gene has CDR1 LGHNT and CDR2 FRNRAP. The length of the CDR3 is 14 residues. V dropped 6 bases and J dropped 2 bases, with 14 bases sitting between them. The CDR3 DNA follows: TGTGCTAGTGGATCCGGACGTGGGGCCTACGAGCAGTACTTC. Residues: CASGSGRGAYEQYF.